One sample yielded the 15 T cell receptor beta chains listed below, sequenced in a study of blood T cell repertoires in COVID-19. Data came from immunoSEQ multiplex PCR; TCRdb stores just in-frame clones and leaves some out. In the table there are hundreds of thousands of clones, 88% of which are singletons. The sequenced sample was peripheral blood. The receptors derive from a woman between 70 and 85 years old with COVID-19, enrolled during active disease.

The CDR3 protein is CASAPTGRTEAFF. CDR3 bases: TGTGCTAGTGCCCCGACAGGGAGGACTGAAGCTTTCTTT. The chain links TRBV12-5 to TRBJ1-1; 7 bases match TRBD1. The CDR3 extends over 13 amino acids. Per the germline V gene, CDR1 is LGHNT and CDR2 is FRNRAP. V was clipped by 7 bases and J by 5 bases; unmatched bases: 7.

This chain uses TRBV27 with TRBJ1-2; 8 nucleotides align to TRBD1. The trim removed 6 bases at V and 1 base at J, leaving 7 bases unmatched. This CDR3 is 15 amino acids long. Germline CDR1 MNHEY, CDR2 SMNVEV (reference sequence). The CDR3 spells CASSSPGQGNYGYTF. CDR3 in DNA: TGTGCCAGCAGCTCCCCCGGACAGGGTAACTATGGCTACACCTTC.

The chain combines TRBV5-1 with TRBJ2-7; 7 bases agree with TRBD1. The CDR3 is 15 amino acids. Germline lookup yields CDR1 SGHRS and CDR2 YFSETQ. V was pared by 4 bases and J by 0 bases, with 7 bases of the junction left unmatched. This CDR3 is CASSPQTGSSYEQYF. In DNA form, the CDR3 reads TGCGCCAGCAGCCCTCAGACAGGGAGCTCCTACGAGCAGTACTTC.

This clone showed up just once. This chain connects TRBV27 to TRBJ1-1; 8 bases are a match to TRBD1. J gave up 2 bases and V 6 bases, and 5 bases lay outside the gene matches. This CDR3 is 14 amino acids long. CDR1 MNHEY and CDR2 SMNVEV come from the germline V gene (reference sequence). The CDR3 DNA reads TGTGCCAGCAGCCCCGGGACAGGAAACACTGAAGCTTTCTTT. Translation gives CASSPGTGNTEAFF.

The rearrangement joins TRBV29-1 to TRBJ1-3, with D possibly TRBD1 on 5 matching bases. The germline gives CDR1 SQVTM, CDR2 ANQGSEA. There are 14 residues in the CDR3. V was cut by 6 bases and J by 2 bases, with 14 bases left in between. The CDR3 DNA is TGCAGCGTGCGCGACGGAGGGGCTGGAAACACCATATATTTT. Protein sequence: CSVRDGGAGNTIYF.

The CDR3 nucleotides read TGTGCCAGCAGTTACGCAGGGGGCTCGGGCTACACCTTC. Its protein is CASSYAGGSGYTF. The V and J genes are TRBV6-5 and TRBJ1-2; 8 bases are a match to TRBD1. This CDR3 is 13 amino acids long. The V gene's germline CDR1 is MNHEY and CDR2 SVGAGI. The J segment lost 8 bases and the V segment lost 2 bases, leaving 4 bases of the junction unmatched.

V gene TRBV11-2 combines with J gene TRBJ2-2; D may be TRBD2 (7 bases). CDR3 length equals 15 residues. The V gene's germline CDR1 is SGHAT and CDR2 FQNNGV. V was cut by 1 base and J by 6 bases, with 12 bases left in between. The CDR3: CASSLVWGGAGELFF. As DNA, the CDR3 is TGTGCCAGCAGCTTAGTTTGGGGGGGCGCCGGGGAGCTGTTTTTT. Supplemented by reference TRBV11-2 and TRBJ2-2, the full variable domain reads EAGVAQSPRYKIIEKRQSVAFWCNPISGHATLYWYQQILGQGPKLLIQFQNNGVVDDSQLPKDRFSAERLKGVDSTLKIQPAKLEDSAVYLCASSLVWGGAGELFFGEGSRLTVL.

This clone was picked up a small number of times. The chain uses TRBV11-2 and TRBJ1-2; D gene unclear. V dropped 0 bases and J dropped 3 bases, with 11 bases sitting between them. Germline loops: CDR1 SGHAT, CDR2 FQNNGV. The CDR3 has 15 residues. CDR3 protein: CASSLDFGNYYGYTF. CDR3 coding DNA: TGTGCCAGCAGCTTAGATTTCGGGAATTACTATGGCTACACCTTC.

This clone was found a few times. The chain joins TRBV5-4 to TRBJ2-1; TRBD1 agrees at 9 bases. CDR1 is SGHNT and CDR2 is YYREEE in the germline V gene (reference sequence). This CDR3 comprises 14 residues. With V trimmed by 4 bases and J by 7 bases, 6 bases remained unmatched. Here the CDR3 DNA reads TGTGCCAGCAGCAGCCGACAGGGGGATAATGAGCAGTTCTTC. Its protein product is CASSSRQGDNEQFF.

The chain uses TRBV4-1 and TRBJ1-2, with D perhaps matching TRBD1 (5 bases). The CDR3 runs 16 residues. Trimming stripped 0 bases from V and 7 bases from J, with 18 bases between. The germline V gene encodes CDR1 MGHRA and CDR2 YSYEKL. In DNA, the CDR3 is TGCGCCAGCAGCCAAGAGGGGAAGGGGCGCGCTGCTGGCTACACCTTC. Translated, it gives CASSQEGKGRAAGYTF.

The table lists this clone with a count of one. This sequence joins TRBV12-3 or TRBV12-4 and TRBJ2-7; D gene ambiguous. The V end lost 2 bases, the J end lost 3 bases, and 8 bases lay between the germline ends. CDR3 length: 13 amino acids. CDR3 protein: CASSLSENYEQYF. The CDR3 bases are TGTGCCAGCAGTTTAAGCGAGAACTACGAGCAGTACTTC.

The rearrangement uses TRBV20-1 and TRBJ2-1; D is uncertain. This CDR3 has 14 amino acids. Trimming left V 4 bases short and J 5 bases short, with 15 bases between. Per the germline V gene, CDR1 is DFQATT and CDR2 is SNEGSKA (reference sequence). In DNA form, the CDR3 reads TGCAGTGCTAATGACCGACTGGATAACAATGAGCAGTTCTTC. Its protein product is CSANDRLDNNEQFF.

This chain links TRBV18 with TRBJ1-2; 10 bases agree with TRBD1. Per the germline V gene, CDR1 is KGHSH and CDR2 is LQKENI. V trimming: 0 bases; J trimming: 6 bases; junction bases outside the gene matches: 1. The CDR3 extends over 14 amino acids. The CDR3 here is CASSPPTGGHGYTF. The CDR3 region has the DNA TGTGCCAGCTCACCACCGACAGGGGGCCATGGCTACACCTTC.

CDR3 loop: CASSFGQGGGYTF. Written as DNA, the CDR3 is TGTGCCAGCAGTTTTGGACAGGGAGGTGGCTACACCTTC. This chain links TRBV12-3 or TRBV12-4 with TRBJ1-2; the match to TRBD1 covers 8 bases. The CDR3 has 13 amino acids. V lost 3 bases and J lost 7; bases outside the gene matches: 4.

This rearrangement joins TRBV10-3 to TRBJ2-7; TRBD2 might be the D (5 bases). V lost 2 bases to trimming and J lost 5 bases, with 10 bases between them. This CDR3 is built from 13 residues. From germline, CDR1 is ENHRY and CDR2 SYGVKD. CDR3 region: CAISERGQDEQYF. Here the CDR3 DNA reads TGTGCCATCAGTGAGCGGGGTCAGGACGAGCAGTACTTC.